This T cell receptor beta chain was obtained from a study of T cell responses to AZD1222 COVID-19 vaccine. General observations from the study: Recipients of AZD1222 seropositive at baseline numbered only 6 or 7. Mostly white British, mostly female donors; authors suggested clonal diversity may be underestimated.

Timing groups of about 4 and about 12 weeks for second doses were pooled. The CDR3 consists of 16 residues. The V gene end was trimmed by 10 bases and the J gene end by 1 base; junction bases not matched to a gene: 11. From germline, CDR1 is WNHNN and CDR2 SYGVQD (reference sequence). The repertoire was sequenced with immunoSEQ multiplex PCR; TCRdb's copy has only in-frame clones and lacks some. Here the sample spans about 200,000 clones, approximately 91% being singletons. About this clone itself: Its antigen is not known.

Sequencing used peripheral blood, obtained 28 days after the second AZD1222 dose. The rearrangement links TRBV10-1 to TRBJ1-3; 9 bases are shared with TRBD1. This TCR derives from an adult who received the AZD1222 COVID-19 vaccine. As DNA, the CDR3 is TGCGCCACTACCGGCGGGACAGGGACTTCTGGAAACACCATATATTTT. Protein product: CATTGGTGTSGNTIYF.